A selection of T cell receptor beta chains follows, all from one sample in a study of regulatory T cells in long-lasting Graves disease. TCRdb ran MiXCR on the multiplex PCR reads and lists one entry per CDR3 protein. The table has about 440,000 distinct CDR3 sequences, roughly 15% seen once. This same sample was also part of a study on T cells in Graves' hyperthyroidism and ophthalmopathy.

The source material was peripheral blood mononuclear cells (PBMCs), sampled at new diagnosis, from a patient treated with antithyroid drugs. The receptors derive from a woman aged 25 to 39 with Graves disease. CDR3s include the opening cysteine and the closing phenylalanine or tryptophan. A D gene is named only where the DNA matches it firmly. For some rows the clone size is stated as once, few or many, or as a class when expanded; others skip it.

d_call clone_size j_call v_call cdr3_aa cdr3_nt
. many TRBJ2-7 TRBV2 CASTRTQGSYEQYF TGTGCCAGCACAAGGACTCAAGGATCCTACGAGCAGTACTTC
. few TRBJ1-2 TRBV12-3/TRBV12-4 CASSPRSGNYGYTF TGTGCCAGCAGTCCAAGATCGGGAAACTATGGCTACACCTTC
. . TRBJ1-5 TRBV7-9 CASSPVGNSNQPQHF TGTGCCAGCAGCCCCGTGGGCAATAGCAATCAGCCCCAGCATTTT
. many TRBJ1-2 TRBV7-9 CASSRLTGSGYGYTF TGTGCCAGCAGCCGTTTGACAGGCTCCGGCTATGGCTACACCTTC
. few TRBJ2-5 TRBV30 CAWGRWGETQYF TGTGCCTGGGGCCGGTGGGGGGAGACCCAGTACTTC
TRBD2 many TRBJ2-3 TRBV11-2 CASSLLPALAGSTDTQYF TGTGCCAGCAGCTTACTCCCGGCGCTAGCGGGCAGCACAGATACGCAGTATTTT
. . TRBJ1-2 TRBV27 CASSPKPRGGYTF TGTGCCAGCAGTCCTAAACCACGTGGGGGCTACACCTTC
TRBD1 . TRBJ2-7 TRBV12-3/TRBV12-4 CASSPPGTGSERYF TGTGCCAGCAGCCCTCCCGGGACAGGTTCCGAGCGGTACTTC
TRBD1 many TRBJ1-1 TRBV27 CASRTQGGTEAFF TGTGCCAGCAGGACACAGGGGGGCACTGAAGCTTTCTTT
. many TRBJ2-5 TRBV12-5 CASGLVDRGSLAGETQYF TGTGCTAGTGGTTTGGTGGACCGAGGGAGTTTGGCTGGGGAGACCCAGTACTTC
. many TRBJ1-1 TRBV5-1 CASGREGENTEAFF TGCGCCAGCGGAAGGGAAGGTGAGAACACTGAAGCTTTCTTT
. few TRBJ2-2 TRBV28 CASSYGTDTGELFF TGTGCCAGCAGTTACGGGACCGACACCGGGGAGCTGTTTTTT
TRBD2 . TRBJ2-5 TRBV20-1 CSASGGYQETQYF TGCAGTGCTAGCGGGGGGTACCAAGAGACCCAGTACTTC
. many TRBJ2-7 TRBV11-2 CASSLGRQWGVEQYF TGTGCCAGCAGCTTAGGGAGACAGTGGGGGGTCGAGCAGTACTTC
. . TRBJ2-7 TRBV10-3 CAISEPAGAAYEQYF TGTGCCATCAGTGAGCCGGCAGGGGCCGCCTACGAGCAGTACTTC
TRBD1 . TRBJ2-1 TRBV10-3 CAISSRQGGNNEQFF TGTGCCATCAGTTCCCGACAGGGGGGGAACAATGAGCAGTTCTTC
TRBD2 many TRBJ2-7 TRBV2 CASRIINREGLDYEQYF TGTGCCAGCAGAATTATTAATCGGGAGGGCCTTGACTACGAGCAGTACTTC
. . TRBJ1-5 TRBV18 CASSPSMGGGQPQHF TGTGCCAGCTCACCTTCCATGGGGGGGGGTCAGCCCCAGCATTTT
TRBD2 . TRBJ2-1 TRBV6-2/TRBV6-3 CASSEVGWVIAGGSSYNEQFF TGTGCCAGCAGTGAAGTTGGGTGGGTAATAGCGGGGGGGAGCTCCTACAATGAGCAGTTCTTC
. many TRBJ2-7 TRBV18 CASSPLPSTVQNEQYF TGTGCCAGCTCACCACTCCCATCGACCGTACAGAACGAGCAGTACTTC
. . TRBJ2-1 TRBV27 CASRGSREQFF TGTGCCAGCAGAGGGAGTCGTGAGCAGTTCTTC
. few TRBJ2-1 TRBV6-2/TRBV6-3 CASSFALILNNEQFF TGTGCCAGCAGTTTCGCATTAATCCTTAACAATGAGCAGTTCTTC
TRBD2 many TRBJ2-3 TRBV30 CAWKKLGLAGSTDTQYF TGTGCCTGGAAAAAACTAGGACTAGCGGGATCAACAGATACGCAGTATTTT
TRBD1 many TRBJ1-5 TRBV28 CASPDRTYNQPQHF TGTGCCAGCCCGGACAGGACCTACAATCAGCCCCAGCATTTT
. . TRBJ1-1 TRBV19 CASSIFMNTEAFF TGTGCCAGTAGTATTTTTATGAACACTGAAGCTTTCTTT